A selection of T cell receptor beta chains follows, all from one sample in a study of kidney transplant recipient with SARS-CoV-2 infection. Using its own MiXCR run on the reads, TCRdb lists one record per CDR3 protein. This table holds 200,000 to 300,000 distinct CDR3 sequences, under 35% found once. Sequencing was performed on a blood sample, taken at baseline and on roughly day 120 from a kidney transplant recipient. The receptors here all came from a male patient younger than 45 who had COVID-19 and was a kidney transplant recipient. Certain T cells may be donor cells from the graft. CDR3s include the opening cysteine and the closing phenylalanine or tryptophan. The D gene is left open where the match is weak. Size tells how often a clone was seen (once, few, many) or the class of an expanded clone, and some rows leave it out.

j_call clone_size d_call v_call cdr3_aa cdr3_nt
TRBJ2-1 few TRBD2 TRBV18 CASSPLGAGVFNEQFF TGTGCCAGCTCACCTTTAGGTGCGGGGGTGTTCAATGAGCAGTTCTTC
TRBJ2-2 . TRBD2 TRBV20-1 CSARVRREGGHGELFF TGCAGTGCTAGAGTTCGGCGGGAGGGGGGGCACGGGGAGCTGTTTTTT
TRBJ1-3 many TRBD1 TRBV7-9 CASSLHQGVDTIYF TGTGCCAGCAGCCTCCATCAGGGGGTGGACACCATATATTTT
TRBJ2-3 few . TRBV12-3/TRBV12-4 CASSPLQGRVDTDTQYF TGTGCCAGCAGTCCCTTACAGGGGAGGGTCGACACAGATACGCAGTATTTT
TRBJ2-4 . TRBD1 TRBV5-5 CASSLFAGQGVGAKNIQYF TGTGCCAGCAGCTTGTTCGCAGGACAGGGGGTGGGAGCCAAAAACATTCAGTACTTC
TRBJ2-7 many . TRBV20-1 CSLTGLLPYEQYF TGCAGCCTCACAGGCCTTCTCCCCTACGAGCAGTACTTC
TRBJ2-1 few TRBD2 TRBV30 CAWSHIAGGEQFF TGTGCCTGGAGCCACATAGCGGGAGGTGAGCAGTTCTTC
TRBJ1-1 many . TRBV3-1 CASSPGIPISIRTEAFF TGTGCCAGCAGCCCAGGGATTCCCATTTCAATTCGCACTGAAGCTTTCTTT
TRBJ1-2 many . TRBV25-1 CASSEILELGKTYGYTF TGTGCCAGCAGTGAGATCCTAGAACTGGGAAAGACCTATGGCTACACCTTC
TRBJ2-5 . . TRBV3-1 CASSLFIPIPFSETQYF TGTGCCAGCAGCTTGTTTATTCCCATTCCTTTCTCTGAGACCCAGTACTTC
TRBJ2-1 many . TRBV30 CAWSDIGNEQFF TGTGCCTGGAGTGACATAGGGAATGAGCAGTTCTTC
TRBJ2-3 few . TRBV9 CASSAHLSGADTQYF TGTGCCAGCAGCGCTCACCTTTCAGGGGCAGATACGCAGTATTTT
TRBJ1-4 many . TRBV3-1 CASSPAGGRREKLFF TGTGCCAGCAGCCCCGCCGGCGGGCGGCGTGAAAAACTGTTTTTT
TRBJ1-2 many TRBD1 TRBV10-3 CAISLTGANGYTF TGTGCCATCAGCCTCACAGGGGCCAATGGCTACACCTTC
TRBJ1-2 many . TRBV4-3 CASSLHIGRRKTYGYTF TGCGCCAGCAGCCTTCACATAGGACGTCGAAAGACCTATGGCTACACCTTC
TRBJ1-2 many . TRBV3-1 CASSFPATLRKTYGYTF TGTGCCAGCAGCTTCCCCGCCACCCTTCGAAAGACCTATGGCTACACCTTC
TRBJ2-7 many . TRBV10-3 CASSSIGGAYEQYF TGTGCCTCCAGCTCCATAGGGGGGGCCTACGAGCAGTACTTC
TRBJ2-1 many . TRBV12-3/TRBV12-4 CASSLWTTDNEQFF TGTGCCAGCAGTTTATGGACTACAGACAATGAGCAGTTCTTC
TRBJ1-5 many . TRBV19 CASSQRGSYSNQPQHF TGTGCCAGTAGCCAGAGGGGCTCCTATAGCAATCAGCCCCAGCATTTT
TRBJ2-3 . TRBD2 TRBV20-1 CSAIPGLAEFTDTQYF TGCAGTGCTATTCCGGGACTAGCGGAATTCACGGATACGCAGTATTTT
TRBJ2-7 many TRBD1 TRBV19 CARPTGRYEQYF TGTGCCAGGCCGACAGGGCGCTACGAGCAGTACTTC
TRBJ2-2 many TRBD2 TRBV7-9 CASSFSSGYTGELFF TGTGCCAGCAGCTTCTCTAGCGGCTACACCGGGGAGCTGTTTTTT
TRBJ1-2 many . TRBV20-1 CSAREGQAYGYTF TGCAGTGCTAGAGAAGGTCAGGCTTATGGCTACACCTTC
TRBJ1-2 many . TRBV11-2 CASSWIRTSRKTYGYTF TGCGCCAGCAGTTGGATACGCACTTCTAGAAAGACCTATGGCTACACCTTC
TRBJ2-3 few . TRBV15 CATSRGGRGGARDTQYF TGTGCCACCAGCAGAGGGGGGCGGGGCGGAGCAAGGGATACGCAGTATTTT
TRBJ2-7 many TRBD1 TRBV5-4 CASSLAGTGNYEQYF TGTGCCAGCAGCTTGGCCGGGACAGGGAACTACGAGCAGTACTTC
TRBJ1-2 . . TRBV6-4 CASSQDGSHGKTYGYTF TGTGCCAGCAGTCAAGATGGCTCACACGGAAAGACCTATGGCTACACCTTC
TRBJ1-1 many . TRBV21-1 CASSKGGGRDTEAFF TGTGCCAGCAGCAAAGGAGGGGGCAGGGACACTGAAGCTTTCTTT
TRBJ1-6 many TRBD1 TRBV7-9 CASSLGQGRDSPLHF TGTGCCAGCAGCCTCGGACAGGGTAGGGATTCACCCCTCCACTTT
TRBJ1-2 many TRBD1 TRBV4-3 CASSTRTGRRKTYGYTF TGCGCCAGCAGCACCAGGACAGGACGTCGAAAGACCTATGGCTACACCTTC
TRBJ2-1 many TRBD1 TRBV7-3 CASSLTGDEQFF TGTGCCAGCAGCTTGACAGGGGATGAGCAGTTCTTC
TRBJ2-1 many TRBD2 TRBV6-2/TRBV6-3 CASSTRTSGIYNEQFF TGTGCCAGCAGTACCCGGACTAGCGGGATCTACAATGAGCAGTTCTTC
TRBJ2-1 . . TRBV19 CASKSALVGGHEQFF TGTGCCAGTAAAAGCGCACTAGTGGGAGGCCATGAGCAGTTCTTC
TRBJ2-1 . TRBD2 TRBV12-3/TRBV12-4 CASSLGTSGMINEQFF TGTGCCAGCAGTTTAGGGACTAGCGGGATGATTAATGAGCAGTTCTTC
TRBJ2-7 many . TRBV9 CASSVDLGSSYEQYF TGTGCCAGCAGCGTAGACTTAGGGAGCTCCTACGAGCAGTACTTC
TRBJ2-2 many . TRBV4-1 CASSQGALTGELFF TGCGCCAGCAGCCAGGGCGCATTAACCGGGGAGCTGTTTTTT
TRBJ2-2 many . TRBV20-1 CSASRESVGELFF TGCAGTGCTAGCCGCGAGAGCGTGGGGGAGCTGTTTTTT
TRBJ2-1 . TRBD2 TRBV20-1 CSARIASGTRSDEQFF TGCAGTGCTAGAATCGCTAGCGGGACTCGTTCCGATGAGCAGTTCTTC
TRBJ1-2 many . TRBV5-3 CARHDRVVRKTYGYTF TGTGCCAGACACGATAGAGTGGTGAGAAAGACCTATGGCTACACCTTC
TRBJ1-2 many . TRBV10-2 CASSRNGTSRKTYGYTF TGCGCCAGCAGTCGGAATGGCACTTCTAGAAAGACCTATGGCTACACCTTC
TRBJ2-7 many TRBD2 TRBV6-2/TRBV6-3 CASSYRLAGDPYEQYF TGTGCCAGCAGTTACAGGCTAGCGGGGGACCCCTACGAGCAGTACTTC